This T cell receptor beta chain was recorded in a study of blood T cell repertoires in COVID-19. Study at large: Samples taken during acute and convalescent COVID-19 were collected in the United States, Italy and Spain. T cells, B-cell-depleted T cells, or PBMCs supplied cDNA or gDNA.

In the original workflow: Reference gene primer amplification gave estimated nucleated cell counts. Measured with immunoSEQ multiplex PCR; TCRdb has only the in-frame clones, and not every one. That table furnishes V, J and clone size, whereas the DNA furnished D and trimming. Of some 40,000 clones in the sample, 55% to 75% were seen once. This clone was picked up a small number of times. Germline V CDR1 and CDR2: LNHNV, YYDKDF (reference sequence). V dropped 1 base and J dropped 2 bases, with 17 bases sitting between them. The CDR3 spans 17 residues. The rearrangement uses TRBV15 and TRBJ1-2, with D tentatively TRBD1 (6 bases). Sequences were obtained from peripheral blood. This clonotype was sampled from a man at least 80 years old with acute or convalescent COVID-19. The CDR3, as DNA: TGTGCCACCAGCAGAGGACAGGCTAAAACATCAAACTATGGCTACACCTTC. Its translation is CATSRGQAKTSNYGYTF.